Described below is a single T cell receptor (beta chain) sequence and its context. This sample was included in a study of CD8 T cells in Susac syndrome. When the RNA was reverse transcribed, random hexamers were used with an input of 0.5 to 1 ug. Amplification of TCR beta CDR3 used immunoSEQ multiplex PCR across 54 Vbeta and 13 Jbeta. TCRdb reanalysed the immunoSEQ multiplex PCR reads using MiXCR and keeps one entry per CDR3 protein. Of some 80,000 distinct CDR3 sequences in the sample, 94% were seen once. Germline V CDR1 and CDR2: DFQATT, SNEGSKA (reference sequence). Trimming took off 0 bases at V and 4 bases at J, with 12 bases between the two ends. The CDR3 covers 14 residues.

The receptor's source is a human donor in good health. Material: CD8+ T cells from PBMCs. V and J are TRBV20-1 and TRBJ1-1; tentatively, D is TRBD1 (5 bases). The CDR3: CSARDRFRATEAFF. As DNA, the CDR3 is TGCAGTGCTAGAGATCGGTTCAGGGCCACTGAAGCTTTCTTT.